Listed below are T cell receptor beta chains from one sample, sequenced in a study of long-term antiretroviral therapy in people with HIV. Sequencing was performed with immunoSEQ multiplex PCR; in TCRdb, only in-frame clones are kept and a portion is missing. This table holds roughly 40,000 clones, about 88% found once. Sequenced here: unsorted PBMCs, sampled just before starting antiretroviral therapy. The receptors originated from a woman between 18 and 30 years old with HIV. CDR3s include the opening cysteine and the closing phenylalanine or tryptophan. The D gene is left open where the match is weak. Part of the rows lack a size; the others show once, few, many or a class for expanded clones.

>.|TRBV18|.|TRBJ2-2
CASSPQQATNTGELFF
TGTGCCAGCTCACCACAACAGGCTACGAACACCGGGGAGCTGTTTTTT
>.|TRBV4-3|few|TRBJ2-7
CASSQEGHSSYEQYF
TGCGCCAGCAGCCAAGAGGGGCACTCATCCTACGAGCAGTACTTC
>.|TRBV19|once|TRBJ1-5
CASSRALPTRKFIAQPQHF
TGTGCCAGTAGTAGGGCCCTCCCTACAAGGAAGTTCATCGCCCAGCCCCAGCATTTT
>.|TRBV6-6|few|TRBJ1-2
CASDQTNQGSGYTF
TGTGCCAGCGATCAGACGAATCAGGGATCTGGCTACACCTTC
>TRBD1|TRBV5-1|once|TRBJ1-1
CASSSPTDRGREGTEAFF
TGCGCCAGCAGCTCGCCCACCGACAGGGGGCGCGAGGGCACTGAAGCTTTCTTT
>.|TRBV6-1|.|TRBJ2-2
CASSEGIPGPDRAGELFF
TGTGCCAGCAGTGAAGGGATACCGGGTCCAGATCGCGCCGGGGAGCTGTTTTTT
>TRBD1|TRBV27|.|TRBJ2-3
CASRPTGGSDDTQYF
TGTGCCAGCAGACCGACAGGGGGGTCAGACGATACGCAGTATTTT
>TRBD2|TRBV5-1|.|TRBJ2-3
CASSPEGLAGGPGRDTQYF
TGCGCCAGCAGCCCGGAAGGGCTAGCGGGAGGGCCGGGGAGAGATACGCAGTATTTT
>.|TRBV19|once|TRBJ2-1
CASSIDRGRLQFF
TGTGCCAGTAGTATAGATCGGGGACGCCTGCAGTTCTTC
>.|TRBV28|.|TRBJ1-1
CASSLWGGNTEAFF
TGTGCCAGCAGTCTCTGGGGAGGGAACACTGAAGCTTTCTTT
>TRBD2|TRBV19|.|TRBJ2-7
CASSIAGTSDSYEQYF
TGTGCCAGTAGTATAGCCGGGACTAGCGACTCCTACGAGCAGTACTTC
>TRBD1|TRBV28|.|TRBJ1-5
CASTRTGSQHF
TGTGCCAGCACCAGGACAGGGTCCCAGCATTTT
>TRBD1|TRBV12-5|once|TRBJ2-1
CASARQGYNEQFF
TGTGCTAGTGCCCGACAGGGTTACAATGAGCAGTTCTTC
>.|TRBV29-1|once|TRBJ1-1
CSVEKVDRGTEAFF
TGCAGCGTTGAAAAGGTCGATAGGGGCACTGAAGCTTTCTTT
>TRBD1|TRBV5-4|.|TRBJ2-7
CASSRRQGQGQHYEQYF
TGTGCCAGCAGCAGAAGACAGGGACAGGGCCAACACTACGAGCAGTACTTC
>.|TRBV5-5|.|TRBJ1-3
CASSLNPSGNTIYF
TGTGCCAGCAGCTTGAATCCCTCTGGAAACACCATATATTTT
>.|TRBV4-3|.|TRBJ1-4
CASSQDLVSGEKLFF
TGCGCCAGCAGCCAAGATCTCGTGTCAGGGGAAAAACTGTTTTTT
>TRBD1|TRBV28|.|TRBJ2-1
CASSFRTGGPVKQFF
TGTGCCAGCAGTTTCCGGACAGGGGGCCCTGTAAAGCAGTTCTTC
>TRBD2|TRBV4-3|.|TRBJ2-1
CASSQPLAGASYNEQFF
TGCGCCAGCAGCCAACCTTTAGCGGGAGCTTCCTACAATGAGCAGTTCTTC
>TRBD1|TRBV13|.|TRBJ1-2
CASSAPQGKPGYTF
TGTGCCAGCAGCGCCCCACAGGGGAAACCTGGCTACACCTTC
>.|TRBV10-2|.|TRBJ2-1
CASANGLNEQFF
TGCGCCAGCGCAAACGGCCTCAATGAGCAGTTCTTC
>.|TRBV15|.|TRBJ1-2
CATSRDWRGAEGYTF
TGTGCCACCAGCAGAGATTGGAGGGGCGCAGAGGGCTACACCTTC
>.|TRBV5-1|.|TRBJ1-4
CASSVDTTNEKLFF
TGCGCCAGCAGCGTGGACACTACTAATGAAAAACTGTTTTTT
>TRBD2|TRBV20-1|.|TRBJ2-2
CSVETSGSMIF
TGCAGTGTGGAAACTAGCGGGAGTATGATTTTT
>.|TRBV19|.|TRBJ2-5
CASSMRGGRGETQYF
TGTGCCAGTAGTATGCGGGGAGGCAGGGGAGAGACCCAGTACTTC
>.|TRBV6-6|.|TRBJ1-5
CASSYSRGRAPQHF
TGTGCCAGCAGTTACTCGCGTGGCAGGGCGCCCCAGCATTTT
>TRBD2|TRBV5-1|.|TRBJ2-7
CASSLRLAVVWEYF
TGCGCCAGCAGCTTGAGACTAGCGGTGGTATGGGAGTACTTC
>.|TRBV6-1|.|TRBJ1-4
CASSFNRAINEKLFF
TGTGCCAGCAGTTTCAACAGGGCGATCAATGAAAAACTGTTTTTT
>.|TRBV9|.|TRBJ2-2
CASSVASVNTGELFF
TGTGCCAGCAGCGTAGCTAGCGTTAACACCGGGGAGCTGTTTTTT
>TRBD1|TRBV2|.|TRBJ1-1
CASSDWYRGAFF
TGTGCCAGCAGTGATTGGTACAGGGGGGCTTTCTTT
>.|TRBV19|few|TRBJ1-5
CASSRWWPQHF
TGTGCCAGTAGTCGGTGGTGGCCCCAGCATTTT
>.|TRBV27|.|TRBJ2-7
CASSYQGGEQYF
TGTGCCAGCAGTTACCAGGGGGGCGAGCAGTACTTC
>TRBD2|TRBV9|.|TRBJ2-7
CASSVGTSHYEQYF
TGTGCCAGCAGCGTTGGGACTAGCCACTACGAGCAGTACTTC
>.|TRBV19|.|TRBJ1-5
CASSAVWGNQPQHF
TGTGCCAGTAGTGCGGTATGGGGGAATCAGCCCCAGCATTTT
>TRBD1|TRBV6-4|.|TRBJ2-5
CASTNGTGETQYF
TGTGCCAGCACCAATGGGACAGGTGAGACCCAGTACTTC
>TRBD2|TRBV7-8|.|TRBJ2-1
CASSQGTSGRWIGEQFF
TGTGCCAGCAGCCAAGGGACTAGCGGGAGGTGGATAGGAGAGCAGTTCTTC
>.|TRBV18|.|TRBJ1-1
CASSPKSNTEAFF
TGTGCCAGCTCACCAAAGTCGAACACTGAAGCTTTCTTT
>.|TRBV5-1|.|TRBJ1-1
CASRLPGASNTEAFF
TGCGCCAGCAGGCTCCCGGGGGCATCGAACACTGAAGCTTTCTTT